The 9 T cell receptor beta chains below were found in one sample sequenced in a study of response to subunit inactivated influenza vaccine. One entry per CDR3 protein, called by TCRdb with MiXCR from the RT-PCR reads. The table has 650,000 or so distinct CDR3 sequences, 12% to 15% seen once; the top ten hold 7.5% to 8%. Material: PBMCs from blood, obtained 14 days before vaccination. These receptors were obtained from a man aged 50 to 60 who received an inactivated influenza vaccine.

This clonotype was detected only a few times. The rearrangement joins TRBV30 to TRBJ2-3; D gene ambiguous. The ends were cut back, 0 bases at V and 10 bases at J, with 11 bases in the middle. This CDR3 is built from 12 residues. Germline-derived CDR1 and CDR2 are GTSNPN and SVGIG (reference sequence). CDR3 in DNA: TGTGCCTGGAGTGTACTGGGAAACGCGCAGTATTTT. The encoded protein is CAWSVLGNAQYF.

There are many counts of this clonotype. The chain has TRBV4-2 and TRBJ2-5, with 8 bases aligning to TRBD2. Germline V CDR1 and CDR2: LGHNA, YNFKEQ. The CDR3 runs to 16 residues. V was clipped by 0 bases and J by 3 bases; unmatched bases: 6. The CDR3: CASSQDPAAGEETQYF. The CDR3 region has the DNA TGTGCCAGCAGCCAAGATCCCGCAGCGGGGGAAGAGACCCAGTACTTC.

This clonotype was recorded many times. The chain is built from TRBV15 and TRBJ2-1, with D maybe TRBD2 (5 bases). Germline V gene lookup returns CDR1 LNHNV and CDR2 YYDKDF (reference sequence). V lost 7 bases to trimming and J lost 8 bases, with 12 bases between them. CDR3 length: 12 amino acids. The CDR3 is CATIQDGDEQFF. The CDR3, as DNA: TGTGCCACCATTCAGGACGGGGATGAGCAGTTCTTC.

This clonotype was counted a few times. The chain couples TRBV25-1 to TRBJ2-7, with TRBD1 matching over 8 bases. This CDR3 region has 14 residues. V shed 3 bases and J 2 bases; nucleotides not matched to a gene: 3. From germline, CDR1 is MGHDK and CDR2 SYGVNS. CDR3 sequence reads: CASSDIQGAYEQYF. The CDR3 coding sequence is TGTGCCAGCAGTGACATACAGGGGGCCTACGAGCAGTACTTC.

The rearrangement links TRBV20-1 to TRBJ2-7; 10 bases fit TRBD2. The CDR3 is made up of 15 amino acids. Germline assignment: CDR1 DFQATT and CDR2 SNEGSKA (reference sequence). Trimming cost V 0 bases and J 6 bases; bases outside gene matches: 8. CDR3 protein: CSARDPLAGVREQYF. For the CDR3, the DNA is TGCAGTGCTAGAGATCCCCTAGCGGGAGTCCGCGAGCAGTACTTC.

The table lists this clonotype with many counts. CDR3 loop: CSVETGGQLETQYF. Written as DNA, the CDR3 is TGCAGCGTAGAGACAGGGGGTCAATTGGAGACCCAGTACTTC. V usage is TRBV29-1 and J usage is TRBJ2-5; 9 bases map to TRBD1. Germline CDR1 reads SQVTM; CDR2 reads ANQGSEA. The trim removed 6 bases at V and 5 bases at J, leaving 10 bases unmatched. The CDR3 extends over 14 amino acids.

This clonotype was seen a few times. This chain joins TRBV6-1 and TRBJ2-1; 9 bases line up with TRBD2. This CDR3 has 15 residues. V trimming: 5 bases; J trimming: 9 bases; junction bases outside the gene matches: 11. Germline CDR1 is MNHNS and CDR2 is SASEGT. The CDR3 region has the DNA TGTGCCAGCAGTCCAATAGCGGGAGTATACGGTGAGCAGTTCTTC. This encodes CASSPIAGVYGEQFF.

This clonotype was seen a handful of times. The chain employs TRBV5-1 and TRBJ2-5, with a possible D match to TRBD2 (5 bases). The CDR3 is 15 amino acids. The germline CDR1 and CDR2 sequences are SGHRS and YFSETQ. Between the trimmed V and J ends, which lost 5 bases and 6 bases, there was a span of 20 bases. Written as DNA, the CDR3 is TGCGCCAGCAGAGCCGGGCTAGAGAGGGTTAAGACCCAGTACTTC. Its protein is CASRAGLERVKTQYF.

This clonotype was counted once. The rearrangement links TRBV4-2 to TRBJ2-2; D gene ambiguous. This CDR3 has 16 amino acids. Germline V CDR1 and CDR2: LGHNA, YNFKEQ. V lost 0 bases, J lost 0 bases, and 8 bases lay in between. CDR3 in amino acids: CASSQDTWANTGELFF. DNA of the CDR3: TGTGCCAGCAGCCAAGATACATGGGCGAACACCGGGGAGCTGTTTTTT.